The present TCR beta chain was sequenced within a study of blood T cell repertoires in COVID-19. Profiled with immunoSEQ multiplex PCR; TCRdb holds only in-frame clones, not every one. The table has 250,000 to 300,000 clones, 75% to 90% seen once. The clonotype originates from a man aged 45-60 years with acute or convalescent COVID-19. Sequences were obtained from peripheral blood.

The CDR3 region has the DNA TGTGCCAGTAGTACGTACGCCCAGGGGGAGACCCAGTACTTC. Protein sequence: CASSTYAQGETQYF. The chain employs TRBV19 and TRBJ2-5, with D tentatively TRBD1 (6 bases). Germline V gene lookup returns CDR1 LNHDA and CDR2 SQIVND (reference sequence). Trimming took off 4 bases at V and 5 bases at J, with 14 bases between the two ends. The CDR3 is 14 amino acids.